These T cell receptor beta chains were read from a single sample in a study of shared clonotypes between healthy human individuals. The method was immunoSEQ multiplex PCR; TCRdb's version includes in-frame clones alone and lacks a portion of them. The sample has some 2 million clones, 90% to 95% seen once; the top ten hold around 0.13%. Sequenced input: naive CD4+ T cells sorted from blood. These receptors all stem from a man younger than 35 in good health. Each CDR3 is given with its conserved first and last residue. Some rows mark clone size as missing; the rest say once, few, many or name a class of expanded clone.

v_call	j_call	clone_size	cdr3_aa
TRBV9	TRBJ2-3	.	CASSFRVGVDGGDTQYF
TRBV5-7	TRBJ1-3	.	CASSSRKSGNTIYF
TRBV7-9	TRBJ2-3	.	CASSSTPDTQYF
TRBV19	TRBJ1-2	.	CASSIEGPGTYTF
TRBV12-5	TRBJ1-1	.	CASAPTGMNTEAFF
TRBV4-3	TRBJ2-1	.	CASSQEGGKGNEQFF
TRBV6-6	TRBJ1-1	once	CASSYYGADTEAFF
TRBV28	TRBJ1-6	.	CASSSPTVNRDNSPLHF
TRBV9	TRBJ2-5	.	CASSGGGTSGGSGETQYF
TRBV5-6	TRBJ1-5	.	CASSIDRGSNQPQHF
TRBV6-5	TRBJ2-7	few	CASSYSGTSGTYEQYF
TRBV5-1	TRBJ2-1	.	CASSLAGAPSSDEQFF
TRBV6-5	TRBJ1-1	.	CASSYSSLLWTEAFF
TRBV5-1	TRBJ2-5	.	CASSLAGLNQETQYF
TRBV5-8	TRBJ1-1	once	CASSLGTHMVTEAFF
TRBV7-8	TRBJ1-1	.	CASSLFSQGLFTEAFF
TRBV30	TRBJ2-2	.	CAWRHRGNTGELFF